The clone carrying this TCR beta chain turned up a few times. The data were obtained in a study of blood T cell repertoires in COVID-19. TCRdb's table, derived via immunoSEQ multiplex PCR, lists solely in-frame clones and lacks some. The table records 45,000 to 55,000 clones, about 86% of them present only once. The CDR3 is 15 amino acids. V lost 7 bases to trimming and J lost 6 bases, with 23 bases between them. CDR1 and CDR2 from the germline V gene are SGDLS and YYNGEE. The specimen sequenced was peripheral blood. The receptor was isolated from a man aged 70-80 years with active COVID-19. The chain couples TRBV9 to TRBJ2-7, with D possibly TRBD2 on 7 matching bases. CDR3 nucleotide sequence: TGTGCCAGCGGGAGGGGGGCGGACTTATCTAGCGAGCAGTACTTC. Its protein is CASGRGADLSSEQYF.